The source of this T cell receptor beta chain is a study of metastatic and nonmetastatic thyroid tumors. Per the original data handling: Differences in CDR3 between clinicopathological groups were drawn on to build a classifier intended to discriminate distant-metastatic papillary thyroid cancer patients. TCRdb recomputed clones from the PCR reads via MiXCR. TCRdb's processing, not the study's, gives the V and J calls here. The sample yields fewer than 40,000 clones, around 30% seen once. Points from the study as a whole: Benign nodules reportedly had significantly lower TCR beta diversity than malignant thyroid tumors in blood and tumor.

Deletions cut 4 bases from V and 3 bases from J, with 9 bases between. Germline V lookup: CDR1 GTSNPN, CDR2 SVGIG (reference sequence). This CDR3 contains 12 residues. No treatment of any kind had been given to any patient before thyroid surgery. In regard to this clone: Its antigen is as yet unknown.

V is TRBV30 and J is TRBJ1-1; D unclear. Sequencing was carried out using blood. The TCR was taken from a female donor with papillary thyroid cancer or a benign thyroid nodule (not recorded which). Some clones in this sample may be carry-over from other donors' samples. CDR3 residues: CAWIQLDTEAFF. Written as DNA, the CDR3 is TGTGCCTGGATTCAGTTGGACACTGAAGCTTTCTTT. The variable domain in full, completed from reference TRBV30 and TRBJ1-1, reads SQTIHQWPATLVQPVGSPLSLECTVEGTSNPNLYWYRQAAGRGLQLLFYSVGIGQISSEVPQNLSASRPQDRQFILSSKKLLLSDSGFYLCAWIQLDTEAFFGQGTRLTVV.